This is a list of T cell receptor beta chains from one sample in a study of T cell changes during pregnancy in multiple sclerosis. Clones were read by immunoSEQ multiplex PCR, and TCRdb kept only the in-frame ones, dropping some. The sample lists about 80,000 clones, 90% to 95% seen once, with about 3% in the top ten. The input for sequencing was peripheral blood, taken before pregnancy. The receptors stem from a female donor with multiple sclerosis, enrolled in a pregnancy study. Each CDR3 is given with its conserved first and last residue. D genes are given only for firm matches.

v_call: TRBV5-6; d_call: TRBD2; j_call: TRBJ2-1; cdr3_aa: CASILGLVGSYNEQFF; cdr3_nt: TGTGCCAGCATCCTCGGACTAGTGGGCTCCTACAATGAGCAGTTCTTC
v_call: TRBV27; d_call: NA; j_call: TRBJ2-1; cdr3_aa: CASSHDFSEQFF; cdr3_nt: TGTGCCAGCAGTCACGACTTCTCTGAGCAGTTCTTC
v_call: TRBV30; d_call: TRBD2; j_call: TRBJ2-7; cdr3_aa: CAWEGTSEGVYEQYF; cdr3_nt: TGTGCCTGGGAAGGGACTAGCGAAGGCGTCTACGAGCAGTACTTC
v_call: TRBV19; d_call: TRBD1; j_call: TRBJ1-4; cdr3_aa: CASSASNRGQKLFF; cdr3_nt: TGTGCCAGTAGTGCTTCAAACAGGGGCCAGAAACTGTTTTTT
v_call: TRBV7-8; d_call: TRBD2; j_call: TRBJ2-1; cdr3_aa: CASSLALSSGSSYNEQFF; cdr3_nt: TGTGCCAGCAGCTTGGCCCTATCTAGCGGTAGCTCCTACAATGAGCAGTTCTTC
v_call: TRBV28; d_call: NA; j_call: TRBJ2-1; cdr3_aa: CASGGTHGVDEQFF; cdr3_nt: TGTGCCTCAGGGGGGACCCATGGAGTCGATGAGCAGTTCTTC
v_call: TRBV25-1; d_call: NA; j_call: TRBJ2-1; cdr3_aa: CASSEPQGMTYNEQFF; cdr3_nt: TGTGCCAGCAGTGAGCCACAGGGTATGACCTACAATGAGCAGTTCTTC
v_call: TRBV15; d_call: NA; j_call: TRBJ2-5; cdr3_aa: CATSRFDVGVGAQETQYF; cdr3_nt: TGTGCCACCAGCAGATTTGATGTGGGAGTGGGCGCCCAAGAGACCCAGTACTTC
v_call: TRBV30; d_call: TRBD2; j_call: TRBJ2-3; cdr3_aa: CAWASGTDTQYF; cdr3_nt: TGTGCCTGGGCTAGCGGGACCGATACGCAGTATTTT
v_call: TRBV5-6; d_call: NA; j_call: TRBJ1-5; cdr3_aa: CASSTYRVSNQPQHF; cdr3_nt: TGTGCCAGCAGCACCTACAGGGTGAGCAATCAGCCCCAGCATTTT
v_call: TRBV4-2; d_call: TRBD2; j_call: TRBJ2-1; cdr3_aa: CASSQDPQGKASGMANEQFF; cdr3_nt: TGTGCCAGCAGCCAAGATCCCCAGGGGAAGGCTAGCGGGATGGCGAATGAGCAGTTCTTC
v_call: TRBV2; d_call: TRBD1; j_call: TRBJ2-1; cdr3_aa: CASNRDRGLNEQFF; cdr3_nt: TGTGCCAGCAATCGGGACAGGGGGCTCAATGAGCAGTTCTTC
v_call: TRBV10-1; d_call: NA; j_call: TRBJ1-1; cdr3_aa: CASSVGVMNTEAFF; cdr3_nt: TGCGCCAGCAGTGTAGGGGTTATGAACACTGAAGCTTTCTTT
v_call: TRBV9; d_call: TRBD1; j_call: TRBJ2-1; cdr3_aa: CASSLGQGYYNEQFF; cdr3_nt: TGTGCCAGCAGCTTAGGACAGGGGTACTACAATGAGCAGTTCTTC
v_call: TRBV28; d_call: NA; j_call: TRBJ1-1; cdr3_aa: CASSLGRGYYEGDQAFF; cdr3_nt: TGTGCCAGCAGTTTAGGGAGGGGGTACTATGAAGGGGACCAAGCTTTCTTT
v_call: TRBV27; d_call: TRBD1; j_call: TRBJ2-2; cdr3_aa: CASSLLPTGATGELFF; cdr3_nt: TGTGCCAGCAGTTTACTCCCGACAGGGGCCACCGGGGAGCTGTTTTTT